The subject of this entry is one TCR beta chain. What it binds is not known. This specimen comes from a study of early stage breast cancer tumors. Overall study: Of around 15 invasive breast tumors, about a dozen were hormone receptor-positive, HER2-negative. Around 10-fold was the mean read coverage per sample. Study results and limitations: Commonly generated sequences made up most enriched TCRB sequences shared between patients.

V lost 8 bases, J lost 4 bases, and 17 bases lay in between. The germline CDR1 and CDR2 sequences are MNHNY and SVGAGI (reference sequence). This CDR3 is built from 15 residues. Each sample had two DNA replicates, approximately 0.49 ug blood or roughly 1.4 ug tissue. Profiling relied on immunoSEQ multiplex PCR, and the TCRdb table lists in-frame clones only, not all of them. The data contain nearly 70,000 clones, 65% to 85% of them singletons. This TCR was sampled from a person between 35 and 49 years old with breast cancer. Material: blood. The chain couples TRBV6-6 to TRBJ1-4, with D possibly matching TRBD1 (5 bases). The CDR3 region is CASSSLVQDNEKLFF. In nucleotides, the CDR3 is TGTGCCAGCTCTTCGTTAGTACAGGATAATGAAAAACTGTTTTTT.